This T cell receptor (beta chain) was identified during a study of CXCR3-negative and CXCR3-positive naive CD8 T cells. Background on the study: Every library held about 1.5 +/- 0.3 million TRB reads, and the total came to around 140 million. Broader study findings: Both of the naive subsets showed about the same high diversity, but memory CD8+ cells had much less. Naive cells positive for CXCR3 carried more hydrophobic TRB CDR3s than CXCR3-negative ones.

TRB cDNA libraries were made by UMI-labeled 5' RACE. TCRdb reprocessed the 5' RACE reads and stores each CDR3 protein as one record, lacking DNA. The table lists nearly 110,000 distinct CDR3 sequences. Germline V gene data show CDR1 as SGHNT and CDR2 as YYREEE (reference sequence). This CDR3 contains 14 residues. As for this clonotype: The antigen remains unidentified.

This chain uses TRBV5-4 with TRBJ2-1; no DNA is available, so the TRBD1 call from TCRdb remains unchecked. The sample taken for sequencing was naive CXCR3+ CD8+ T cells from blood. Stated subset: CD45RO-CCR7+CD27+CD95- naive CD8+ T cells expressing CXCR3 (TNR3+). The clonotype comes from a human donor in good health. Some clones in this sample may be carry-over from other donors' samples. The chain's CDR3 is CASSYPGGSDEQFF.